The next 20 T cell receptor beta chains were all read from a single sample in a study of T cells expressing NK-cell markers. Each CDR3 protein gets one entry in TCRdb, which reprocessed the 5' RACE reads and gives no DNA. Recorded for this sample: 200,000 to 300,000 distinct CDR3 sequences. Sequencing input: blood T cells: a sorted CD56 or NKG2C T cell subset, CD4+ or CD8+ T cells, or bulk PBMC T cells (not recorded which). These receptors were obtained from a man aged 18-30 years in good health.

This chain links TRBV6-5 with TRBJ1-4; TCRdb names TRBD1, which stays unverified in the absence of DNA. Germline V CDR1 and CDR2: MNHEY, SVGAGI. This CDR3 is built from 15 residues. The chain's CDR3 is CASSYTQAPYEKLFF.

This rearrangement joins TRBV10-3 to TRBJ1-6. The length of the CDR3 is 16 residues. Germline loops: CDR1 ENHRY, CDR2 SYGVKD. CDR3 loop: CAISESGGGGNSPLHF.

This chain uses TRBV12-3 or TRBV12-4 with TRBJ2-1. The CDR3 totals 12 residues. CDR3 region: CASSRRGEEQFF.

The gene calls are TRBV29-1 and TRBJ2-2. CDR1 is SQVTM and CDR2 is ANQGSEA in the germline V gene. CDR3 size: 12 residues. CDR3 amino acids: CSVAYSTGELFF.

This chain links TRBV12-3 or TRBV12-4 with TRBJ2-7; the TCRdb D gene call, TRBD2, has no DNA to confirm it. This CDR3 is 15 amino acids long. CDR3 sequence: CASSLAGLAGVKQYF.

This chain joins TRBV12-3 or TRBV12-4 and TRBJ1-2; TCRdb picks TRBD1, but there is no DNA to check that call. The CDR3 spans 13 residues. The CDR3 reads CASTLGQGAGYTF.

J is TRBJ2-1 and V is TRBV2; TCRdb indicates TRBD2, and absent DNA this call remains unverified. This CDR3 region has 12 residues. Germline loops: CDR1 SNHLY, CDR2 FYNNEI. CDR3 sequence: CASSIERELLFF.

CDR3 loop: CSADPGTGVSGQFF. The chain has TRBV20-1 and TRBJ2-1; the TCRdb call, TRBD1, lacks DNA for checking. The CDR3 has 14 residues. The V gene's germline CDR1 is DFQATT and CDR2 SNEGSKA (reference sequence).

The chain links TRBV20-1 to TRBJ2-1. Per germline, CDR1 DFQATT and CDR2 SNEGSKA (reference sequence). The CDR3 extends over 14 amino acids. The CDR3 sequence is CSARESYSGGEQFF.

CDR3 amino acids: CASSHETGFYEQYF. This chain joins TRBV3-1 and TRBJ2-7; no DNA is available, so the TRBD1 call from TCRdb remains unchecked. Germline assignment: CDR1 LGHDT and CDR2 YNNKEL (reference sequence). CDR3 length: 14 residues.

This chain connects TRBV7-2 to TRBJ2-1; TCRdb picks TRBD1, but there is no DNA to check that call. Germline CDR1 is SGHTA and CDR2 is FQGNSA. The CDR3 spans 19 residues. The CDR3: CASSGTGRNPANSYNEQFF. Filled out from reference TRBV7-2 and TRBJ2-1, the complete variable domain reads GAGVSQSPSNKVTEKGKDVELRCDPISGHTALYWYRQSLGQGLEFLIYFQGNSAPDKSGLPSDRFSAERTGGSVSTLTIQRTQQEDSAVYLCASSGTGRNPANSYNEQFFGPGTRLTVL.

This chain joins TRBV6-5 and TRBJ2-7; the D call of TRBD1 rests on TCRdb alone, since no DNA is present to check it. The germline V gene encodes CDR1 MNHEY and CDR2 SVGAGI. The length of the CDR3 is 15 residues. The chain's CDR3 is CASSYLGGGSYEQYF.

The chain uses TRBV18 and TRBJ2-1; the D call from TCRdb, TRBD2, cannot be confirmed without DNA. This CDR3 region has 15 residues. CDR1 is KGHSH, CDR2 LQKENI, per germline. CDR3 loop: CASSPEAGVWNEQFF.

The V call is TRBV6-1, the J call TRBJ2-2; with no DNA, the TCRdb D assignment of TRBD1 cannot be verified. From germline, CDR1 is MNHNS and CDR2 SASEGT. The CDR3 has 14 amino acids. The CDR3 loop reads CAHGNPPNTGELFF.

The chain carries TRBV30 and TRBJ2-1; lacking DNA, the TRBD1 call made by TCRdb goes unchecked. CDR3 length: 14 amino acids. The V gene's germline CDR1 is GTSNPN and CDR2 SVGIG (reference sequence). CDR3 region: CAWNRDRGINEQFF.

This chain links TRBV5-1 with TRBJ2-2. Germline-derived CDR1 and CDR2 are SGHRS and YFSETQ. The CDR3 is made up of 16 amino acids. CDR3 loop: CASSSSGSMNTGELFF.

This sequence joins TRBV14 and TRBJ2-6; without DNA, the TCRdb call of TRBD1 cannot be checked. CDR1 SGHDN and CDR2 FVKESK come from the germline V gene. This CDR3 region has 16 residues. The chain's CDR3 is CASSQVRGTGANVLTF.

The rearrangement uses TRBV7-2 and TRBJ1-5; as DNA is missing, the TRBD1 call by TCRdb cannot be tested. The CDR3 spans 15 residues. Germline-derived CDR1 and CDR2 are SGHTA and FQGNSA. CDR3 residues: CASSFGGNRNQPQHF.

The CDR3 reads CASRPVVIGSSMSDTQYF. The chain has TRBV23-1 and TRBJ2-3; TCRdb calls TRBD2, which cannot be checked without DNA. TRBV23-1 is recorded as an ORF, its role being uncertain. The CDR3 length is 18 residues.

The chain links TRBV20-1 to TRBJ2-1; TCRdb calls TRBD2, which cannot be checked without DNA. Germline loops: CDR1 DFQATT, CDR2 SNEGSKA (reference sequence). This CDR3 contains 15 residues. CDR3 loop: CSAPLGLAGHNEQFF.